This T cell receptor beta chain was sequenced in a study of cytomegalovirus exposure and HLA in healthy donors. This PCR relied on a set of 60 Vbeta primers and 13 Jbeta primers. Original processing notes: Per a later analysis, the number of unique TCR beta chains was roughly 87 million, of which around 10 million were shared. The repertoire was sequenced with immunoSEQ multiplex PCR; TCRdb's copy has only in-frame clones and lacks some. That table gives V, J and clone size, and the DNA gave D and trimming. This sample has around 170,000 clones, with over 70% found just once. This clone has more than one count but fewer than ten. V was pared by 6 bases and J by 6 bases, with 3 bases of the junction left unmatched. The CDR3 consists of 13 residues. Germline assignment: CDR1 MNHEY and CDR2 SVGAGI.

The sequence was collected from a middle-aged man in good health and CMV-seropositive. The specimen was PBMCs. The rearrangement links TRBV6-5 to TRBJ1-5, with 9 bases aligning to TRBD1. The CDR3 region is CASSRDRVQPQHF. Written as DNA, the CDR3 is TGTGCCAGCAGCAGGGACAGGGTTCAGCCCCAGCATTTT.